A single sample gave rise to the 9 T cell receptor beta chains below, sequenced in a study of response to subunit inactivated influenza vaccine. A single record per CDR3 protein comes from TCRdb applying MiXCR to the RT-PCR reads. The data contain some 500,000 distinct CDR3 sequences, roughly 13% of them singletons. The sample here was PBMCs from blood, taken roughly 6 weeks after vaccination. All receptors come from a man between 45 and 60 years old who received an inactivated influenza vaccine.

The V call is TRBV7-2, the J call TRBJ2-2; D is possibly TRBD1 or TRBD2 (6 bases each). With 7 bases removed from V and 3 bases from J, the gap between germline ends came to 15 bases. This CDR3 comprises 15 residues. The germline V gene has CDR1 SGHTA and CDR2 FQGNSA. This chain's CDR3 is CASTMWGADTGELFF. CDR3 DNA sequence: TGTGCCAGCACGATGTGGGGGGCTGACACCGGGGAGCTGTTTTTT.

This clonotype has a count of ten or more. The V gene is TRBV6-1, the J gene TRBJ2-5, with D tentatively TRBD1 (6 bases). Trimming cost V 9 bases and J 0 bases, with 8 bases left between them. Germline CDR1 is MNHNS and CDR2 is SASEGT. This CDR3 is built from 12 residues. CDR3 nucleotide sequence: TGTGCCAGTGGGGGCTACCAAGAGACCCAGTACTTC. As protein: CASGGYQETQYF.

The chain carries TRBV28 and TRBJ1-3, with 7 bases aligning to TRBD1. The trim removed 5 bases at V and 3 bases at J, leaving 7 bases unmatched. CDR1 and CDR2 (germline): MDHEN, SYDVKM. This CDR3 comprises 15 residues. The CDR3 DNA follows: TGTGCCAGCAGTCAAGGGGGCGGAGGTGGAAACACCATATATTTT. Its translation is CASSQGGGGGNTIYF.

This clonotype was observed at least ten times. The chain joins TRBV29-1 to TRBJ2-3; D gene unclear. There are 16 residues in the CDR3. Germline values: CDR1 SQVTM, CDR2 ANQGSEA. V was pared by 0 bases and J by 0 bases, with 13 bases between. The CDR3 DNA reads TGCAGCGTTGAAGATCAGCTAGAAACTAGCACAGATACGCAGTATTTT. This gives the protein CSVEDQLETSTDTQYF.

This clonotype appeared a few times. V is TRBV7-2 and J is TRBJ1-2; perhaps TRBD1 as D (5 bases). V was shortened by 5 bases and J by 8 bases, with 9 bases between the two germline ends. The CDR3 totals 11 residues. CDR1 is SGHTA, CDR2 FQGNSA, per germline. CDR3 nucleotide sequence: TGTGCCAGCAGCCGGGGGAGGGGCTACACCTTC. Translating gives CASSRGRGYTF.

The chain is built from TRBV7-9 and TRBJ2-2; 8 nucleotides agree with TRBD2. Germline lookup yields CDR1 SEHNR and CDR2 FQNEAQ (reference sequence). The CDR3 spans 17 residues. V gave up 0 bases and J gave up 8 bases; unmatched junction bases: 11. The CDR3 sequence: CASSLAPGAAGEGELFF. CDR3 nucleotide sequence: TGTGCCAGCAGCTTAGCGCCGGGAGCAGCGGGAGAGGGGGAGCTGTTTTTT.

The chain has TRBV12-3 or TRBV12-4 and TRBJ2-2; weak D call: TRBD2 (6 bases). The CDR3 runs 14 residues. Trimming took off 4 bases at V and 8 bases at J, with 14 bases between the two ends. This CDR3 reads CASSWGLGRGELFF. For the CDR3, the DNA is TGTGCCAGCAGTTGGGGACTCGGCCGAGGGGAGCTGTTTTTT.

The gene calls are TRBV20-1 and TRBJ2-3; TRBD2 agrees at 8 bases. Germline values: CDR1 DFQATT, CDR2 SNEGSKA (reference sequence). J was trimmed by 1 base and V by 0 bases; bases with no gene match: 6. The CDR3 covers 16 residues. CDR3: CSARDVREGGTDTQYF. In nucleotides, the CDR3 is TGCAGTGCTAGAGATGTTCGGGAGGGCGGCACAGATACGCAGTATTTT.

The chain links TRBV11-2 to TRBJ2-1; 8 nucleotides agree with TRBD2. Germline V gene data show CDR1 as SGHAT and CDR2 as FQNNGV. The ends lost 4 bases at V and 2 bases at J; junction bases unmatched: 13. This CDR3 contains 18 residues. The CDR3: CASSSSETGGPTYNEQFF. The CDR3 region has the DNA TGTGCCAGCAGCTCTTCTGAGACGGGAGGGCCTACCTACAATGAGCAGTTCTTC. The complete variable domain, with remaining parts taken from reference TRBV11-2 and TRBJ2-1, reads EAGVAQSPRYKIIEKRQSVAFWCNPISGHATLYWYQQILGQGPKLLIQFQNNGVVDDSQLPKDRFSAERLKGVDSTLKIQPAKLEDSAVYLCASSSSETGGPTYNEQFFGPGTRLTVL.